The 21 T cell receptor beta chains below were found in one sample sequenced in a study of blood T cell repertoires in COVID-19. Some clones are missing from TCRdb's copy, which holds only in-frame ones; the method was immunoSEQ multiplex PCR. The sample lists 120,000 to 150,000 clones, 88% occurring once. The specimen sequenced was peripheral blood. Receptors originate from a human donor in a cohort sampled during active COVID-19.

The DNA of the CDR3 is TGTGCCAGCAGTGTACCAGGGCGGGGAGATACGCAGTATTTT. Translating it yields CASSVPGRGDTQYF. J is TRBJ2-3 and V is TRBV6-6, with D possibly TRBD2 on 6 matching bases. This CDR3 has 14 amino acids. V lost 5 bases and J 5 bases, leaving 14 bases between the germline ends. From germline, CDR1 is MNHNY and CDR2 SVGAGI (reference sequence).

This clone was counted a few times. The chain is built from TRBV19 and TRBJ1-1, with 8 bases fitting TRBD1. After removal of 6 bases from V and 6 bases from J, the junction contained 0 bases not matched to a gene. Per germline, CDR1 LNHDA and CDR2 SQIVND (reference sequence). The CDR3 extends over 11 amino acids. The CDR3 bases are TGTGCCAGTAGACAGGGGGCTGAAGCTTTCTTT. Translating it yields CASRQGAEAFF.

Only one count was recorded for this clone. The rearrangement uses TRBV19 and TRBJ2-1; weak D call: TRBD2 (7 bases). The V gene lost 5 bases and the J gene lost 5 bases, with 16 bases spanning the gap. CDR1 LNHDA and CDR2 SQIVND come from the germline V gene (reference sequence). The CDR3 is made up of 15 amino acids. The CDR3 region is CASSPVGGHNNEQFF. As DNA, the CDR3 is TGTGCCAGTAGTCCCGTGGGGGGGCATAACAATGAGCAGTTCTTC. The variable domain in full, completed from reference TRBV19 and TRBJ2-1, reads DGGITQSPKYLFRKEGQNVTLSCEQNLNHDAMYWYRQDPGQGLRLIYYSQIVNDFQKGDIAEGYSVSREKKESFPLTVTSAQKNPTAFYLCASSPVGGHNNEQFFGPGTRLTVL.

This clone was detected once. This chain uses TRBV9 with TRBJ1-6; TRBD1 matches 9 bases. Germline CDR1 reads SGDLS; CDR2 reads YYNGEE. The CDR3 is 17 amino acids. V lost 0 bases and J lost 6; bases outside the gene matches: 7. The CDR3 nucleotides read TGTGCCAGCAGCGTAGGACTGAACAGGGGGCCTAATTCACCCCTCCACTTT. Protein product: CASSVGLNRGPNSPLHF.

The rearrangement joins TRBV6-1 to TRBJ1-5, with D possibly TRBD1 on 5 matching bases. CDR1 MNHNS and CDR2 SASEGT come from the germline V gene. The CDR3 extends over 14 amino acids. Trimming shortened V by 2 bases and J by 4 bases, and 9 bases separated the two germline ends. The CDR3 protein is CASSESGGNQPQHF. The CDR3 bases are TGTGCCAGCAGTGAATCTGGGGGGAATCAGCCCCAGCATTTT.

CDR3: CASSQVLAHETKNIQYF. Written as DNA, the CDR3 is TGCGCCAGCAGCCAAGTTTTGGCCCACGAAACCAAAAACATTCAGTACTTC. The chain employs TRBV4-3 and TRBJ2-4; D uncertain. V was trimmed by 1 base and J by 2 bases, leaving 15 bases between them. The germline V gene encodes CDR1 LGHNA and CDR2 YSLEER. CDR3 length: 17 residues.

The chain recombines TRBV25-1 with TRBJ1-2, with 9 bases matching TRBD1. CDR1 is MGHDK and CDR2 is SYGVNS in the germline V gene. The CDR3 spans 16 residues. Trimming removed 4 bases from V and 3 bases from J; junction bases left unmatched: 9. The CDR3, as DNA: TGTGCCAGCAGTGCGGGACAGGGTGTTCTCGACTATGGCTACACCTTC. Translation: CASSAGQGVLDYGYTF.

This clone occurred once. This chain connects TRBV27 to TRBJ2-4, with TRBD1 as a possible D gene (5 bases). The CDR3 has 13 residues. With 2 bases removed from V and 3 bases from J, the gap between germline ends came to 5 bases. The germline gives CDR1 MNHEY, CDR2 SMNVEV (reference sequence). CDR3 in amino acids: CASSLQGKNIQYF. DNA of the CDR3: TGTGCCAGCAGTTTACAGGGCAAAAACATTCAGTACTTC.

The rearrangement uses TRBV6-4 and TRBJ1-5, with a tentative D call TRBD1 (6 bases). Trimming took 7 bases from V and 14 from J, leaving 18 bases between them. CDR1 MRHNA and CDR2 SNTAGT come from the germline V gene. The CDR3 has 12 residues. The CDR3 sequence is CASNCRTGSEHF. CDR3 in DNA: TGTGCCAGCAATTGTCGTACAGGGTCCGAGCATTTT.

This chain links TRBV3-1 (or the pseudogene TRBV3-2) with TRBJ2-7; the match to TRBD2 covers 12 bases. J lost 3 bases, V lost 11 bases, and 11 bases had no gene match. Germline V gene sequence: CDR1 LGHDT, CDR2 YNNKEL (reference sequence). The CDR3 contains 15 residues. CDR3: CAARSGLAGNYEQYF. DNA for the CDR3: TGTGCCGCTCGGAGTGGACTAGCGGGAAACTACGAGCAGTACTTC.

This clone was picked up one time. V gene TRBV28 combines with J gene TRBJ2-1; 11 bases map to TRBD2. Germline-derived CDR1 and CDR2 are MDHEN and SYDVKM. The length of the CDR3 is 15 residues. Unmatched junction bases numbered 6, after V lost 5 bases and J lost 6 bases. The CDR3 DNA follows: TGTGCCAGCAGTAGGGCGGGGACTAGCGGCAATGAGCAGTTCTTC. Amino acid sequence: CASSRAGTSGNEQFF.

CDR3 sequence reads: CASRAGAETTEAFF. As DNA, the CDR3 is TGTGCCAGCAGGGCAGGGGCCGAAACGACTGAAGCTTTCTTT. The chain joins TRBV28 to TRBJ1-1; D perhaps matches TRBD1 (6 bases). The germline V and J ends were trimmed by 6 bases and 5 bases, with 16 bases remaining between them. The CDR3 contains 14 residues. Germline-derived CDR1 and CDR2 are MDHEN and SYDVKM.

This chain connects TRBV10-3 to TRBJ1-2; D gene uncertain. Germline V gene sequence: CDR1 ENHRY, CDR2 SYGVKD. The CDR3 extends over 13 amino acids. V lost 4 bases, J lost 2 bases, and 8 bases lay in between. The DNA of the CDR3 is TGTGCCATCAGTGTACCCGGGAACTATGGCTACACCTTC. It is translated as CAISVPGNYGYTF.

The chain joins TRBV28 to TRBJ1-1; unclear D gene. CDR3 length: 13 residues. From germline, CDR1 is MDHEN and CDR2 SYDVKM. Trimming pared 1 base from V and 6 bases from J, leaving 9 bases between. CDR3 protein: CASSLSAVPEAFF. CDR3 DNA sequence: TGTGCCAGCAGTTTATCTGCAGTCCCTGAAGCTTTCTTT.

The CDR3 DNA is TGCAGCGTTCTTCTAGCGGGAAAAGAGACCCAGTACTTC. It encodes CSVLLAGKETQYF. This chain connects TRBV29-1 to TRBJ2-5, with TRBD2 matching 9 bases. V was pared by 5 bases and J by 3 bases, with 4 bases of the junction left unmatched. Germline CDR1 is SQVTM and CDR2 is ANQGSEA. CDR3 size: 13 residues.

This clone was counted once. The V and J genes are TRBV9 and TRBJ2-7; tentative D call: TRBD1 (6 bases). Trimming shortened V by 3 bases and J by 4 bases, and 11 bases separated the two germline ends. CDR1 is SGDLS and CDR2 is YYNGEE in the germline V gene. CDR3 length: 13 amino acids. CDR3 DNA sequence: TGTGCCAGCAGCGGGGACACGATTTACGAGCAGTACTTC. As protein: CASSGDTIYEQYF.

V is TRBV5-8 and J is TRBJ2-2, with 9 bases identical to TRBD1. Germline assignment: CDR1 SGHTS and CDR2 YDEGEE. CDR3 length equals 17 residues. The V and J ends lost 3 bases and 4 bases, in that order; junction bases with no gene match: 10. The CDR3 nucleotides are TGTGCCAGCAGCTCGGGGACAGGGACGATGATCACCGGGGAGCTGTTTTTT. Protein: CASSSGTGTMITGELFF.

This chain uses TRBV6-1 with TRBJ2-5, with 8 bases lining up with TRBD1. Germline assignment: CDR1 MNHNS and CDR2 SASEGT. V was pared by 3 bases and J by 4 bases, with 4 bases of the junction left unmatched. This CDR3 is 14 amino acids long. CDR3 loop: CASSEDRVLETQYF. CDR3 nucleotides: TGTGCCAGCAGTGAGGACAGGGTTCTAGAGACCCAGTACTTC.

The chain has TRBV19 and TRBJ2-1; 7 nucleotides agree with TRBD1. The CDR3 has 15 residues. Trimming took 3 bases from V and 4 from J; bases not matched to a gene: 6. Germline assignment: CDR1 LNHDA and CDR2 SQIVND (reference sequence). In DNA, the CDR3 is TGTGCCAGTAGTATCCAGGGGGAAGGGTACAATGAGCAGTTCTTC. This translates into CASSIQGEGYNEQFF.

This clone was observed a few times. Within the sample, other DNA sequences also encode this same CDR3. V usage is TRBV7-3 and J usage is TRBJ2-2; 7 bases match TRBD2. From germline, CDR1 is SGHTA and CDR2 FQGTGA. The CDR3 contains 13 residues. The V and J ends lost 4 bases and 5 bases, in that order; junction bases with no gene match: 1. The CDR3 loop reads CASSSGRTGELFF. The CDR3 DNA follows: TGTGCCAGCAGCTCCGGGAGGACCGGGGAGCTGTTTTTT. The whole variable domain, remainder taken from reference TRBV7-3 and TRBJ2-2, is GAGVSQTPSNKVTEKGKYVELRCDPISGHTALYWYRQSLGQGPEFLIYFQGTGAADDSGLPNDRFFAVRPEGSVSTLKIQRTERGDSAVYLCASSSGRTGELFFGEGSRLTVL.

This clone occurred a few times. The chain joins TRBV11-2 to TRBJ2-7, with 10 positions matching TRBD1. The V segment lost 5 bases and the J segment 5 bases; nucleotides outside the gene matches: 12. Per germline, CDR1 SGHAT and CDR2 FQNNGV. CDR3 length: 16 residues. DNA for the CDR3: TGTGCCAGCAGCCCCCACGGGGACAGGGGATCTGACGAGCAGTACTTC. As protein: CASSPHGDRGSDEQYF.